Shown below are 24 T cell receptor beta chains from a single sample sequenced in a study of blood T cell repertoires in COVID-19. Clones were sequenced by immunoSEQ multiplex PCR, and TCRdb holds only the in-frame ones, with some missing. Found here are under 300,000 clones, approximately 82% of them singletons; the top ten hold approximately 16%. The sample consisted of PBMCs or T cells enriched from blood (not recorded which). The receptor set was obtained from a man aged 40-55 years who had recovered from COVID-19.

This clone has a handful of counts. The chain is built from TRBV5-1 and TRBJ2-2; 9 nucleotides align to TRBD1. The germline CDR1 and CDR2 sequences are SGHRS and YFSETQ. The J segment lost 3 bases and the V segment lost 4 bases, leaving 4 bases of the junction unmatched. The CDR3 spans 15 residues. CDR3 amino acids: CASSRRTGDTGELFF. The CDR3 bases are TGCGCCAGCAGCCGCCGGACAGGGGACACCGGGGAGCTGTTTTTT.

The genes are TRBV3-1 (or the pseudogene TRBV3-2) and TRBJ1-1; TRBD1 matches at 7 bases. The CDR3 runs to 13 residues. The germline V gene encodes CDR1 LGHDT and CDR2 YNNKEL (reference sequence). J lost 11 bases, V lost 0 bases, and 6 bases had no gene match. The CDR3 DNA reads as TGTGCCAGCAGCCAAGATTCAGGGGGACGTGCTTTCTTT. Translating gives CASSQDSGGRAFF.

This clone was detected a few times. This chain connects TRBV3-1 (or the pseudogene TRBV3-2) to TRBJ2-7, with D tentatively TRBD2 (5 bases). Trimming shortened V by 1 base and J by 6 bases, and 10 bases separated the two germline ends. Germline values: CDR1 LGHDT, CDR2 YNNKEL (reference sequence). This CDR3 spans 13 amino acids. Here the CDR3 reads CASSQGTGSEQYF. CDR3 coding DNA: TGTGCCAGCAGCCAAGGTACGGGAAGCGAGCAGTACTTC.

The rearrangement uses TRBV12-3 or TRBV12-4 and TRBJ2-7, with D possibly being TRBD2 (5 bases). Trimming took off 6 bases at V and 3 bases at J, with 12 bases between the two ends. The CDR3 has 13 amino acids. In DNA, the CDR3 is TGTGCCAGCAGACCGGGGATTTACTACGAGCAGTACTTC. It yields the protein CASRPGIYYEQYF.

The chain employs TRBV6-5 and TRBJ1-2; no clear D. The CDR3 consists of 12 residues. Trimming pared 7 bases from V and 8 bases from J, leaving 14 bases between. Germline-derived CDR1 and CDR2 are MNHEY and SVGAGI. In nucleotides, the CDR3 is TGTGCCAGCACCCTATACGGGGTGGGCTACACCTTC. Its translation: CASTLYGVGYTF.

The chain employs TRBV6-5 and TRBJ2-7, with 10 bases that match TRBD2. This CDR3 comprises 14 residues. Germline V gives CDR1 MNHEY, CDR2 SVGAGI. V dropped 6 bases and J dropped 12; count of bases not matched to a gene: 14. This CDR3 is CASSPNLAGDKRYF. DNA of the CDR3: TGTGCCAGCAGCCCCAATCTAGCGGGAGATAAGCGGTACTTC.

The rearrangement uses TRBV5-1 and TRBJ1-1, with a weak D call TRBD1 (6 bases). The germline V gene has CDR1 SGHRS and CDR2 YFSETQ. The CDR3 runs 14 residues. The ends were cut back, 1 base at V and 3 bases at J, with 10 bases in the middle. This CDR3 is CASSLNTGYTEAFF. The CDR3 bases are TGCGCCAGCAGCTTGAATACAGGGTACACTGAAGCTTTCTTT.

V gene TRBV28 combines with J gene TRBJ1-1, with D unresolved. The germline CDR1 and CDR2 sequences are MDHEN and SYDVKM. V was shortened by 7 bases and J by 0 bases, with 12 bases between the two germline ends. CDR3 size: 14 residues. Here the CDR3 DNA reads TGTGCCAGCATCCCAGGACTGATGAACACTGAAGCTTTCTTT. Translating it yields CASIPGLMNTEAFF.

This sequence joins TRBV2 and TRBJ1-5; 8 nucleotides agree with TRBD1. This CDR3 comprises 16 residues. Trimming cost V 6 bases and J 4 bases; bases outside gene matches: 11. Looked up from germline, CDR1 is SNHLY and CDR2 is FYNNEI. The CDR3 DNA follows: TGTGCCAGCAGACTCCGGGACAGGCAAAAAAATCAGCCCCAGCATTTT. Translating it yields CASRLRDRQKNQPQHF.

This clone appeared a single time. The chain has TRBV5-6 and TRBJ2-7; weak D call: TRBD1 (5 bases). This CDR3 region has 15 residues. In germline, CDR1 is SGHDT, CDR2 YYEEEE. Trimming shortened V by 6 bases and J by 0 bases, and 16 bases separated the two germline ends. In DNA, the CDR3 is TGTGCCAGCACCCCTGGGGCTGTCAGCTCCTACGAGCAGTACTTC. Translation: CASTPGAVSSYEQYF.

V gene TRBV27 combines with J gene TRBJ2-2; D gene ambiguous. Trimming took 6 bases from V and 7 from J, leaving 9 bases between them. Germline CDR1 MNHEY, CDR2 SMNVEV (reference sequence). This CDR3 is built from 12 residues. The CDR3 reads CASSPYGGELFF. CDR3 in DNA: TGTGCCAGCAGCCCCTACGGCGGGGAGCTGTTTTTT.

This chain links TRBV7-3 with TRBJ2-5; 7 nucleotides agree with TRBD1. Germline trimming cut 2 bases from V and 1 base from J; bases unmatched to any gene: 10. Germline V gives CDR1 SGHTA, CDR2 FQGTGA. There are 17 residues in the CDR3. The CDR3 loop reads CASSLGMIPGGQETQYF. The DNA for the CDR3 is TGTGCCAGCAGCTTAGGGATGATTCCAGGGGGCCAAGAGACCCAGTACTTC.

The V and J genes are TRBV27 and TRBJ1-1; 7 bases are shared with TRBD1. V dropped 7 bases and J dropped 5; count of bases not matched to a gene: 7. Germline V gene lookup returns CDR1 MNHEY and CDR2 SMNVEV (reference sequence). This CDR3 is built from 13 residues. In DNA form, the CDR3 reads TGTGCCAGCAAGATACAGGGGACTACTGAAGCTTTCTTT. Translating gives CASKIQGTTEAFF.

The V gene is TRBV19, the J gene TRBJ1-5; 7 bases agree with TRBD1. This CDR3 spans 16 amino acids. Germline V gene sequence: CDR1 LNHDA, CDR2 SQIVND (reference sequence). J gave up 0 bases and V 6 bases, and 8 bases lay outside the gene matches. The CDR3 DNA is TGTGCCAGTAGGCTGGGCAGGGGGGATAGCAATCAGCCCCAGCATTTT. Translating it yields CASRLGRGDSNQPQHF.

The V and J genes are TRBV5-1 and TRBJ2-7, with 8 bases lining up with TRBD2. CDR3 length: 15 residues. Looked up from germline, CDR1 is SGHRS and CDR2 is YFSETQ. The V and J ends lost 4 bases and 7 bases, in that order; junction bases with no gene match: 13. The CDR3 bases are TGCGCCAGCAGCCCCGACGGGGGGGGAAAGGTTGAGCAGTACTTC. Translating gives CASSPDGGGKVEQYF.

This sequence joins TRBV7-3 and TRBJ1-4, with D tentatively TRBD1 (5 bases). V lost 4 bases and J 3 bases, leaving 6 bases between the germline ends. Per germline, CDR1 SGHTA and CDR2 FQGTGA. CDR3 size: 13 residues. The DNA of the CDR3 is TGTGCCAGCAGCTCGACAGCTAATGAAAAACTGTTTTTT. Amino acid sequence: CASSSTANEKLFF.

This chain uses TRBV3-1 (or the pseudogene TRBV3-2) with TRBJ2-5, with D maybe TRBD2 (7 bases). There are 15 residues in the CDR3. Trimming cost V 3 bases and J 5 bases, with 16 bases left between them. Germline V gene sequence: CDR1 LGHDT, CDR2 YNNKEL (reference sequence). The CDR3: CASSQGRGGDETQYF. In DNA form, the CDR3 reads TGTGCCAGCAGCCAGGGTAGGGGGGGCGACGAGACCCAGTACTTC.

The rearrangement links TRBV3-1 (or the pseudogene TRBV3-2) to TRBJ2-3; D is possibly TRBD2 (5 bases). This CDR3 comprises 18 residues. The germline V gene has CDR1 LGHDT and CDR2 YNNKEL (reference sequence). Trimming shortened V by 0 bases and J by 4 bases, and 20 bases separated the two germline ends. CDR3 sequence (DNA): TGTGCCAGCAGCCAAGACCCCTCAGGAGTCAGGCGGGCAGATACGCAGTATTTT. It translates to CASSQDPSGVRRADTQYF.

The chain has TRBV5-1 and TRBJ1-4; perhaps TRBD1 as D (6 bases). Trimming cost V 0 bases and J 10 bases, with 16 bases left between them. The germline gives CDR1 SGHRS, CDR2 YFSETQ. The CDR3 totals 15 residues. The CDR3 DNA follows: TGCGCCAGCAGCTTGGGTGTCTTGGGGGCGGGAAAACTGTTTTTT. It yields the protein CASSLGVLGAGKLFF.

The chain links TRBV6-5 to TRBJ2-7, with 7 positions matching TRBD2. CDR3 length: 13 amino acids. Germline CDR1 reads MNHEY; CDR2 reads SVGAGI. V dropped 4 bases and J dropped 2; count of bases not matched to a gene: 2. The CDR3 sequence: CASSWGGAYEQYF. The CDR3 bases are TGTGCCAGCAGTTGGGGGGGGGCCTACGAGCAGTACTTC.

The chain employs TRBV2 and TRBJ1-4; TRBD1 aligns across 8 bases. Germline CDR1 and CDR2: SNHLY and FYNNEI. This CDR3 has 15 residues. Trimming at V came to 6 bases and at J to 2 bases, leaving 5 bases not matched to a gene. CDR3 DNA: TGTGCCAGCAGACAGGGGGGCAGGACTAATGAAAAACTGTTTTTT. Protein product: CASRQGGRTNEKLFF.

This clone was seen more than once but under ten times. The chain uses TRBV5-6 and TRBJ1-6, with D unclear. Per germline, CDR1 SGHDT and CDR2 YYEEEE. The CDR3 consists of 16 residues. The ends were cut back, 4 bases at V and 3 bases at J, with 14 bases in the middle. CDR3 residues: CASSGTAGNYNSPLHF. The CDR3 nucleotides read TGTGCCAGCAGCGGCACTGCAGGCAACTATAATTCACCCCTCCACTTT. The complete variable domain, with remaining parts taken from reference TRBV5-6 and TRBJ1-6, reads DAGVTQSPTHLIKTRGQQVTLRCSPKSGHDTVSWYQQALGQGPQFIFQYYEEEERQRGNFPDRFSGHQFPNYSSELNVNALLLGDSALYLCASSGTAGNYNSPLHFGNGTRLTVT.

This clone turned up a few times. V is TRBV19 and J is TRBJ1-5, with D possibly being TRBD1 (6 bases). Germline CDR1 LNHDA, CDR2 SQIVND (reference sequence). The CDR3 totals 13 residues. Trimming cost V 6 bases and J 3 bases, with 9 bases left between them. This CDR3 is CASSWTDNQPQHF. The CDR3 coding sequence is TGTGCCAGTAGCTGGACAGACAATCAGCCCCAGCATTTT.

The count of this clone is one. This chain links TRBV29-1 with TRBJ1-1; 8 bases fit TRBD1. V lost 5 bases to trimming and J lost 3 bases; unmatched junction nucleotides: 11. The CDR3 totals 15 residues. From germline, CDR1 is SQVTM and CDR2 ANQGSEA. DNA of the CDR3: TGCAGCGTTTCCACAGGGACAGGCGGGGACACTGAAGCTTTCTTT. It is translated as CSVSTGTGGDTEAFF.